This paragraph covers one T cell receptor beta chain sequence. Treatment noted: preoperative locoregional IRX-2 cytokine immunotherapy. Preoperative locoregional IRX-2 cytokine immunotherapy was tested in the phase Ib source study. The CDR3 sequence is 17 residues long. The J segment lost 4 bases and the V segment lost 4 bases, leaving 13 bases of the junction unmatched. The sample is drawn from a study of preoperative IRX-2 immunotherapy in early breast cancer. Clones were sequenced by immunoSEQ multiplex PCR, and TCRdb holds only the in-frame ones, with some missing. The sample lists around 34,000 clones, nearly 95% occurring once.

The chain joins TRBV23-1 to TRBJ1-1; 9 nucleotides agree with TRBD1. TRBV23-1 is labeled an ORF, and its function is uncertain. The source is a human donor with breast cancer. Sampling took place from a patient treated with IRX-2 immunotherapy. The CDR3: CASSRSGGTGWFTEAFF. CDR3 coding DNA: TGCGCCAGCAGTCGCTCAGGCGGGACAGGGTGGTTCACTGAAGCTTTCTTT.